This T cell receptor (beta chain) was sequenced during a study of blood T cells in healthy people across ages. As to this clonotype: As yet, its antigen is unknown.

Peripheral blood samples of 9.5 to 10 milliliters were drawn from each donor. Each sample yielded at least 6 million isolated PBMCs. For the second PCR, which ran for about 7 to 11 cycles, a sample-barcoded 5' primer and a J-beta primer mix were used. MiXCR was run by TCRdb on the 5' RACE reads, yielding one entry per CDR3 protein. The repertoire holds 780,000 or so distinct CDR3 sequences, with 45% to 70% as singletons. The study's findings and limits: Naive and antigen-experienced cells could not be conclusively compared, given unsorted PBMCs.

The V gene end was trimmed by 4 bases and the J gene end by 3 bases; junction bases not matched to a gene: 10. CDR3 length: 18 amino acids. The chain employs TRBV12-3 or TRBV12-4 and TRBJ2-3; TRBD2 matches at 13 bases. The clonotype comes from a man in his forties in good health. Sample: blood. The CDR3 region is CASSSASGTSGVTDTQYF. Here the CDR3 DNA reads TGTGCCAGCAGTTCTGCCTCCGGGACTAGCGGGGTAACAGATACGCAGTATTTT.